A single sample gave rise to the 27 T cell receptor beta chains below, sequenced in a study of OX40 agonist ivuxolimab in advanced cancers. Only in-frame clones appear in the TCRdb table, and some are missing; sequencing was by immunoSEQ multiplex PCR. The data contain 65,000 to 70,000 clones, over 60% of them singletons. Material: CD4+ or CD8+ T cells sorted from blood, obtained in a trial of the OX40 agonist ivuxolimab. These receptors all stem from an adult with an advanced solid tumor such as melanoma, head and neck, liver or kidney cancer.

The chain joins TRBV10-2 to TRBJ2-5; no clear D. Trimming left V 3 bases short and J 5 bases short, with 10 bases between. Germline lookup yields CDR1 WSHSY and CDR2 SAAADI. The CDR3 length is 13 residues. The CDR3 region is CASSDRYRETQYF. The DNA of the CDR3 is TGCGCCAGCAGTGACAGGTATCGCGAGACCCAGTACTTC.

This chain uses TRBV2 with TRBJ2-7; 8 bases fit TRBD2. The CDR3 consists of 14 residues. V lost 7 bases to trimming and J lost 0 bases; unmatched junction nucleotides: 5. From germline, CDR1 is SNHLY and CDR2 FYNNEI. CDR3 region: CASISSGFSYEQYF. DNA of the CDR3: TGTGCCAGCATCTCTAGCGGGTTCTCCTACGAGCAGTACTTC.

The rearrangement uses TRBV29-1 and TRBJ2-3; 14 bases fit TRBD2. J was trimmed by 5 bases and V by 3 bases; bases with no gene match: 10. The CDR3 has 17 amino acids. The germline gives CDR1 SQVTM, CDR2 ANQGSEA. CDR3 protein: CSVDMGGLAGVRDTQYF. The CDR3 bases are TGCAGCGTTGATATGGGGGGACTAGCGGGAGTAAGAGATACGCAGTATTTT.

CDR3 DNA: TGTGCCAGCAGCTTAAGGACTAGCGGCGGGGATACGCAGTATTTT. Protein product: CASSLRTSGGDTQYF. The genes are TRBV7-6 and TRBJ2-3; 10 nucleotides agree with TRBD2. The CDR3 is 15 amino acids. The trim removed 2 bases at V and 6 bases at J, leaving 5 bases unmatched. Germline V gene lookup returns CDR1 SGHVS and CDR2 FNYEAQ.

This clone was counted only a few times. J is TRBJ2-3 and V is TRBV2, with D perhaps given as TRBD1 or TRBD2 (5 bases each). Germline lookup yields CDR1 SNHLY and CDR2 FYNNEI. The CDR3 has 14 amino acids. V lost 4 bases to trimming and J lost 6 bases, with 14 bases between them. In DNA form, the CDR3 reads TGTGCCAGCAGTGTATGGGGGAGATGGGATACGCAGTATTTT. It codes for CASSVWGRWDTQYF.

V is TRBV6-6 and J is TRBJ1-1, with D possibly TRBD1 on 5 matching bases. V gave up 7 bases and J gave up 4 bases, with 19 bases separating them. CDR1 and CDR2 (germline): MNHNY, SVGAGI (reference sequence). The CDR3 runs to 15 residues. This CDR3 is CASKYDGGVSTEAFF. The DNA for the CDR3 is TGTGCCAGCAAGTATGATGGGGGGGTGAGCACTGAAGCTTTCTTT.

This chain joins TRBV5-6 and TRBJ1-4; D remains ambiguous. Deletions cut 4 bases from V and 3 bases from J, with 13 bases between. This CDR3 is built from 15 residues. The germline V gene encodes CDR1 SGHDT and CDR2 YYEEEE. The CDR3 is CASSMLGRANEKLFF. The CDR3 DNA follows: TGTGCCAGCAGCATGTTGGGCAGAGCTAATGAAAAACTGTTTTTT.

The rearrangement uses TRBV11-3 and TRBJ2-4; 7 bases fit TRBD2. In germline, CDR1 is SGHNT, CDR2 YENEEA. The junction had 12 bases not matched to a gene; V was cut back by 5 bases and J by 2 bases. The length of the CDR3 is 17 residues. The CDR3 spells CASSPLSSGRSKNIQYF. The DNA for the CDR3 is TGTGCCAGCAGCCCCCTCTCTAGCGGACGGTCCAAAAACATTCAGTACTTC.

J is TRBJ2-4 and V is TRBV10-3; 8 bases are a match to TRBD1. The J segment lost 8 bases and the V segment lost 11 bases, leaving 11 bases of the junction unmatched. The CDR3 is made up of 13 amino acids. Germline V gene lookup returns CDR1 ENHRY and CDR2 SYGVKD. CDR3 nucleotide sequence: TGTGCCTCCGGGGGTGGACAGGGCCACATTCAGTACTTC. It is translated as CASGGGQGHIQYF.

The chain couples TRBV6-5 to TRBJ2-3; TRBD2 is a possible D gene (6 bases). Trimming removed 5 bases at V and 4 bases at J, with 13 bases between. The CDR3 contains 14 residues. CDR1 and CDR2 (germline): MNHEY, SVGAGI. In DNA, the CDR3 is TGTGCCAGCAGTCGCGGACTATCAGCAGATACGCAGTATTTT. Protein sequence: CASSRGLSADTQYF.

The chain uses TRBV30 and TRBJ1-4; TRBD1 might be the D (5 bases). V lost 2 bases and J 5 bases, leaving 15 bases between the germline ends. This CDR3 region has 15 residues. CDR1 and CDR2 (germline): GTSNPN, SVGIG (reference sequence). CDR3 sequence (DNA): TGTGCCTGGAGTCTAGCGGGGCCCCTCAATGAAAAACTGTTTTTT. It yields the protein CAWSLAGPLNEKLFF.

V usage is TRBV21-1 and J usage is TRBJ1-5. TRBV21-1 has pseudogene status. The CDR3 covers 10 residues. CDR3 region: CASRGGPQHF. CDR3 bases: TGTGCCAGCAGGGGTGGGCCCCAGCATTTT.

This clone was detected a few times. The rearrangement links TRBV19 to TRBJ1-2; 7 bases are a match to TRBD1. Germline loops: CDR1 LNHDA, CDR2 SQIVND (reference sequence). The CDR3 is 12 residues long. J gave up 6 bases and V 6 bases, and 4 bases lay outside the gene matches. This CDR3 is CASSRQGHGYTF. The DNA of the CDR3 is TGTGCCAGTAGCCGACAGGGACATGGCTACACCTTC.

V gene TRBV5-1 combines with J gene TRBJ2-5; D not resolved. Trimming pared 1 base from V and 2 bases from J, leaving 3 bases between. The germline CDR1 and CDR2 sequences are SGHRS and YFSETQ. The CDR3 is 12 amino acids. The CDR3 region has the DNA TGCGCCAGCAGCTTGCAGCAAGAGACCCAGTACTTC. It translates to CASSLQQETQYF.

The rearrangement joins TRBV5-4 to TRBJ1-1; TRBD1 might be the D (5 bases). Looked up from germline, CDR1 is SGHNT and CDR2 is YYREEE (reference sequence). The CDR3 totals 15 residues. V dropped 2 bases and J dropped 1 base, with 12 bases sitting between them. The CDR3: CASSFSGNRNTEAFF. The CDR3 DNA follows: TGTGCCAGCAGCTTTTCAGGGAATCGGAACACTGAAGCTTTCTTT.

V gene TRBV10-3 combines with J gene TRBJ1-5, with 8 bases identical to TRBD1. With 2 bases clipped from V and 2 bases from J, the junction kept 5 bases outside the gene matches. The length of the CDR3 is 16 residues. Per germline, CDR1 ENHRY and CDR2 SYGVKD. Written as DNA, the CDR3 is TGTGCCATCAGTGAGGGGGACAGGTGGGGCAATCAGCCCCAGCATTTT. It yields the protein CAISEGDRWGNQPQHF.

CDR3 sequence reads: CASSLERGGRALCNEQFF. The CDR3 DNA reads TGTGCCAGCAGCTTAGAAAGGGGCGGGAGGGCCCTCTGCAATGAGCAGTTCTTC. The chain carries TRBV11-3 and TRBJ2-1, with TRBD2 identical over 9 bases. Germline values: CDR1 SGHNT, CDR2 YENEEA. V was pared by 0 bases and J by 6 bases, with 12 bases of the junction left unmatched. The CDR3 spans 18 residues.

The CDR3: CASSFRNPTSGSFRNEQFF. DNA for the CDR3: TGTGCCAGCAGTTTCCGCAACCCGACTAGCGGGAGTTTTCGTAATGAGCAGTTCTTC. V usage is TRBV28 and J usage is TRBJ2-1; 12 nucleotides match TRBD2. The CDR3 length is 19 residues. CDR1 and CDR2 from the germline V gene are MDHEN and SYDVKM. V was pared by 3 bases and J by 7 bases, with 16 bases of the junction left unmatched. Drawing the rest from reference TRBV28 and TRBJ2-1, the complete variable domain is DVKVTQSSRYLVKRTGEKVFLECVQDMDHENMFWYRQDPGLGLRLIYFSYDVKMKEKGDIPEGYSVSREKKERFSLILESASTNQTSMYLCASSFRNPTSGSFRNEQFFGPGTRLTVL.

This clone occurred a few times. The chain uses TRBV9 and TRBJ2-2; D may be TRBD1 (6 bases). Trimming shortened V by 0 bases and J by 5 bases, and 11 bases separated the two germline ends. The CDR3 loop spans 15 amino acids. From germline, CDR1 is SGDLS and CDR2 YYNGEE. For the CDR3, the DNA is TGTGCCAGCAGCGTAGGGGGCAGGGGTACCGGGGAGCTGTTTTTT. The encoded protein is CASSVGGRGTGELFF.

This rearrangement joins TRBV5-5 to TRBJ2-5; 7 bases are shared with TRBD1. This CDR3 has 16 amino acids. V was pared by 4 bases and J by 1 base, with 10 bases of the junction left unmatched. CDR1 is SGHKS and CDR2 is YYEKEE in the germline V gene (reference sequence). DNA for the CDR3: TGTGCCAGCAGCACCCCTCAGGCAGGGGGCCAAGAGACCCAGTACTTC. Protein product: CASSTPQAGGQETQYF.

This chain uses TRBV5-1 with TRBJ2-7, with 12 bases aligning to TRBD2. The germline V gene encodes CDR1 SGHRS and CDR2 YFSETQ. The CDR3 extends over 14 amino acids. Trimming at V came to 6 bases and at J to 5 bases, leaving 6 bases not matched to a gene. Here the CDR3 reads CASTRLAGVDEQYF. The CDR3 DNA reads as TGCGCCAGCACCCGACTAGCGGGGGTGGACGAGCAGTACTTC.

This clone was observed a single time. This rearrangement joins TRBV19 to TRBJ1-5, with D unclear. This CDR3 has 15 residues. V was cut by 5 bases and J by 0 bases, with 11 bases left in between. Germline V lookup: CDR1 LNHDA, CDR2 SQIVND (reference sequence). The CDR3 protein is CASSGSGYSNQPQHF. The CDR3 DNA follows: TGTGCCAGTAGTGGGTCAGGCTATAGCAATCAGCCCCAGCATTTT.

The J gene is TRBJ2-3, the V gene TRBV5-1; TRBD1 agrees at 7 bases. Germline trimming cut 3 bases from V and 2 bases from J; bases unmatched to any gene: 3. Germline lookup yields CDR1 SGHRS and CDR2 YFSETQ. The CDR3 spans 14 residues. Here the CDR3 DNA reads TGCGCCAGCAGCTCGGGACAGTACACAGATACGCAGTATTTT. Translating gives CASSSGQYTDTQYF.

This chain joins TRBV19 and TRBJ2-7, with D tentatively TRBD2 (6 bases). The CDR3 runs 12 residues. V lost 10 bases and J 7 bases, leaving 17 bases between the germline ends. Germline V gene lookup returns CDR1 LNHDA and CDR2 SQIVND (reference sequence). Here the CDR3 reads CATSANSGEQYF. The CDR3 bases are TGTGCCACCTCCGCGAACAGCGGGGAGCAGTACTTC.

This clone came up a few times. This chain links TRBV7-9 with TRBJ1-1, with D unclear. The length of the CDR3 is 11 residues. Germline CDR1 reads SEHNR; CDR2 reads FQNEAQ (reference sequence). Trimming cost V 3 bases and J 11 bases, with 10 bases left between them. The CDR3 reads CASSFGDGAFF. In DNA, the CDR3 is TGTGCCAGCAGCTTTGGCGATGGGGCTTTCTTT.

This rearrangement joins TRBV15 to TRBJ2-7, with D possibly matching TRBD1 (6 bases). Germline assignment: CDR1 LNHNV and CDR2 YYDKDF (reference sequence). Deletions cut 0 bases from V and 9 bases from J, with 15 bases between. The length of the CDR3 is 14 residues. The CDR3 here is CATSRDLSGVVQYF. In DNA, the CDR3 is TGTGCCACCAGCAGAGATCTTTCAGGGGTGGTGCAGTACTTC. Supplemented by reference TRBV15 and TRBJ2-7, the full variable domain reads DAMVIQNPRYQVTQFGKPVTLSCSQTLNHNVMYWYQQKSSQAPKLLFHYYDKDFNNEADTPDNFQSRRPNTSFCFLDIRSPGLGDTAMYLCATSRDLSGVVQYFGPGTRLTVT.

V usage is TRBV28 and J usage is TRBJ2-1; the match to TRBD2 covers 9 bases. Germline CDR1 MDHEN, CDR2 SYDVKM. The CDR3 has 14 residues. V lost 10 bases to trimming and J lost 9 bases; unmatched junction nucleotides: 13. The CDR3 sequence is CATAVAGALFEQFF. CDR3 sequence (DNA): TGTGCCACCGCCGTAGCGGGAGCTTTATTTGAGCAGTTCTTC.